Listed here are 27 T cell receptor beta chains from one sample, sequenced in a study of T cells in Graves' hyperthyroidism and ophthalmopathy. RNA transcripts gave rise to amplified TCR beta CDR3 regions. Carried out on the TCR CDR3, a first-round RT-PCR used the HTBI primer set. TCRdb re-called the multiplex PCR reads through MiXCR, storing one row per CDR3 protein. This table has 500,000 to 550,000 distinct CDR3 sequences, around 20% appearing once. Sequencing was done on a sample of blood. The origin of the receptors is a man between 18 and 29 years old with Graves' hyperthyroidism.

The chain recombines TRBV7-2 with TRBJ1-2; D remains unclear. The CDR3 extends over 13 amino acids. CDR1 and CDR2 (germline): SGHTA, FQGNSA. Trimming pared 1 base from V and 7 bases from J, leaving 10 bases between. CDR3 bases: TGTGCCAGCAGCTTAGGCCAGGTGCCTGGCTACACCTTC. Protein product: CASSLGQVPGYTF.

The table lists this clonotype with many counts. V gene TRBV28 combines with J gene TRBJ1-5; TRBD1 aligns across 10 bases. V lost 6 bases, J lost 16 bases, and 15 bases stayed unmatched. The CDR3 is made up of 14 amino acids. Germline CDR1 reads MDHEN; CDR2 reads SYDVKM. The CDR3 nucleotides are TGTGCCAGCAGACCTGACAGGGGGCGAGGACTTAAACATTTT. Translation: CASRPDRGRGLKHF.

CDR3 region: CAWTAIYNSPLHF. DNA of the CDR3: TGTGCCTGGACGGCCATCTATAATTCACCCCTCCACTTT. The chain carries TRBV30 and TRBJ1-6; unclear D gene. CDR1 GTSNPN and CDR2 SVGIG come from the germline V gene (reference sequence). This CDR3 region has 13 residues. Trimming pared 4 bases from V and 3 bases from J, leaving 7 bases between. The whole variable domain, remainder taken from reference TRBV30 and TRBJ1-6, is SQTIHQWPATLVQPVGSPLSLECTVEGTSNPNLYWYRQAAGRGLQLLFYSVGIGQISSEVPQNLSASRPQDRQFILSSKKLLLSDSGFYLCAWTAIYNSPLHFGNGTRLTVT.

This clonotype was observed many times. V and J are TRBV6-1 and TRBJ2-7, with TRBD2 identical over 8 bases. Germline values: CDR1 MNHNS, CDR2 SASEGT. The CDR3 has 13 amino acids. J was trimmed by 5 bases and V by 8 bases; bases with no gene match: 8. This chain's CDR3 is CASGRTSNHEQYF. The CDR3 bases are TGTGCCAGCGGACGGACTAGCAACCACGAGCAGTACTTC.

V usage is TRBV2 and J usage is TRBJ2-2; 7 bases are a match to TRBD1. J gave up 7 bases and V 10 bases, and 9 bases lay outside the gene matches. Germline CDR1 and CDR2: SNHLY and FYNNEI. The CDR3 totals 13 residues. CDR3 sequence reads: CATMTGRNGELFF. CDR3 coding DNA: TGTGCCACGATGACAGGGCGGAACGGGGAGCTGTTTTTT.

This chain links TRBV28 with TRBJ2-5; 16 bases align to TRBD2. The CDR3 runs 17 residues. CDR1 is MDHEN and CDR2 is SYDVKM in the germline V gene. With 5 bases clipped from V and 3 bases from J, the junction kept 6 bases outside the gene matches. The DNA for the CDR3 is TGTGCCAGCAGTCCGGGACTAGCGGGAGGGGAGGAAGAGACCCAGTACTTC. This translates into CASSPGLAGGEEETQYF.

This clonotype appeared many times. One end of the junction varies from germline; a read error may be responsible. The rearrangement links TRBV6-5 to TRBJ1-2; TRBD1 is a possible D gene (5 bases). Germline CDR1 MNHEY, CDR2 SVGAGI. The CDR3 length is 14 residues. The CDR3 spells CASSARGRNCGYTF. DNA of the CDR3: TGTGCCAGCAGCGCGCGGGGACGGAACTGTGGCTACACCTTC.

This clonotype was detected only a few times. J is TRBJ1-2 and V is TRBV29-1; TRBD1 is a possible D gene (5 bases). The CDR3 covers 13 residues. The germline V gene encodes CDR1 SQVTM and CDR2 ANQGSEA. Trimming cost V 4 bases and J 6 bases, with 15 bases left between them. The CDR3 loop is CSVGAGGVHGYTF. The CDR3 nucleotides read TGCAGCGTTGGGGCCGGGGGAGTACATGGCTACACCTTC.

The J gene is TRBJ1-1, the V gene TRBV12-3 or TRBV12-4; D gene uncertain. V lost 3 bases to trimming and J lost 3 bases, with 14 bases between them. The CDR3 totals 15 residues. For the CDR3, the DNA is TGTGCCAGCAGTTTGAGGCCCCCCCCGGACACTGAAGCTTTCTTT. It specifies CASSLRPPPDTEAFF.

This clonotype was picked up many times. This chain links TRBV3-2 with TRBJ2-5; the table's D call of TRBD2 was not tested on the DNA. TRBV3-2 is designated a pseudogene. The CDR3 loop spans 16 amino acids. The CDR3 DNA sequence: TGTGCCAGCAGCCTCCGGACTAGCGGGGGGGCCGAGACCCAGTACTTC. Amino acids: CASSLRTSGGAETQYF.

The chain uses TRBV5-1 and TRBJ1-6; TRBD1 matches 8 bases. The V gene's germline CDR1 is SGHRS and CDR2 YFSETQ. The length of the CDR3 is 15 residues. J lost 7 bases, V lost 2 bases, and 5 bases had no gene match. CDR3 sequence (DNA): TGCGCCAGCAGCTTCCAGGGGGCAGACAATTCACCCCTCCACTTT. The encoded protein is CASSFQGADNSPLHF.

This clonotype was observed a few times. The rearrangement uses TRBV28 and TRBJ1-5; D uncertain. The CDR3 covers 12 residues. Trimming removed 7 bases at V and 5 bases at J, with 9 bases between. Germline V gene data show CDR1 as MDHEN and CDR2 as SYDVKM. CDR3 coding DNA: TGTGCCAGCAAGAGGACCCATCAGCCCCAGCATTTT. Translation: CASKRTHQPQHF.

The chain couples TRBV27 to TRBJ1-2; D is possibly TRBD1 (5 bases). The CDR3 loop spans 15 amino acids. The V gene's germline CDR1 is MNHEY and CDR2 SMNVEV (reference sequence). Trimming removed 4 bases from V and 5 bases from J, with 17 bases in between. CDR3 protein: CASSYSPEGSYGYTF. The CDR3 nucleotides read TGTGCCAGCAGTTACTCTCCGGAGGGGAGTTATGGCTACACCTTC.

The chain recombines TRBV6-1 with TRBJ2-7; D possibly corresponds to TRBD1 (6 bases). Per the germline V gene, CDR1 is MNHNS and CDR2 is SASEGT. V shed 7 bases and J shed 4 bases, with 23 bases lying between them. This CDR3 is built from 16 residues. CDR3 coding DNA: TGTGCCAGCACCCCAGGACAGTACAGTACCAGATACGAGCAGTACTTC. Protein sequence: CASTPGQYSTRYEQYF.

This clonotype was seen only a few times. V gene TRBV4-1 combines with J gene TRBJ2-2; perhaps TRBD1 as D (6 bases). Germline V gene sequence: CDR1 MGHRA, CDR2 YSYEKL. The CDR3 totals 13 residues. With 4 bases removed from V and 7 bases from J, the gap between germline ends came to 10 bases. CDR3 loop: CASSLGGNGELFF. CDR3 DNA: TGCGCCAGCAGCCTAGGGGGTAACGGGGAGCTGTTTTTT.

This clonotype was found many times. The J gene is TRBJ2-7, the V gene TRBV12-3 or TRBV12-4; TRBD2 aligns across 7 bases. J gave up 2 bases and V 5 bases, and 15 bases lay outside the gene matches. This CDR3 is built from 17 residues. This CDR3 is CASSQTLGGEYTYEQYF. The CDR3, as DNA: TGTGCCAGCAGTCAAACCTTGGGAGGGGAATACACCTACGAGCAGTACTTC.

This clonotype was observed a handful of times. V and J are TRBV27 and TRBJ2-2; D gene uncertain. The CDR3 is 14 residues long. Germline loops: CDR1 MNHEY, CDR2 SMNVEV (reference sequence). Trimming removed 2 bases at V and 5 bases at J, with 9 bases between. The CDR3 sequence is CASSLAESTGELFF. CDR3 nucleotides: TGTGCCAGCAGTTTAGCGGAGAGTACCGGGGAGCTGTTTTTT.

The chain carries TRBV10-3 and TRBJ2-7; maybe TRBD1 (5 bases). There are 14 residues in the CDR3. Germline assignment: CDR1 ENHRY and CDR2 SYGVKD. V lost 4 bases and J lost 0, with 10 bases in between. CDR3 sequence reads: CAISALTGSYEQYF. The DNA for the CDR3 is TGTGCCATCAGTGCTCTCACAGGCTCCTACGAGCAGTACTTC.

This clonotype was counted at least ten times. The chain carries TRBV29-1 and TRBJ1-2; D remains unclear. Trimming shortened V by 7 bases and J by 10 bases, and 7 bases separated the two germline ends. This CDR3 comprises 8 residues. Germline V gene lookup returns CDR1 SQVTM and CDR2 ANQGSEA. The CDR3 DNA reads TGCAGCGGCGGATCCTACACCTTC. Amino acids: CSGGSYTF.

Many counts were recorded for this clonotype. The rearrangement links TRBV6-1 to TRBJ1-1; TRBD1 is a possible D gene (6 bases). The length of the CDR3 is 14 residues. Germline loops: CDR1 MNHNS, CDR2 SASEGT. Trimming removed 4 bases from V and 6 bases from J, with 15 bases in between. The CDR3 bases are TGTGCCAGCAGTGGGGGCACAGGGTACTCTGAAGCTTTCTTT. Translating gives CASSGGTGYSEAFF.

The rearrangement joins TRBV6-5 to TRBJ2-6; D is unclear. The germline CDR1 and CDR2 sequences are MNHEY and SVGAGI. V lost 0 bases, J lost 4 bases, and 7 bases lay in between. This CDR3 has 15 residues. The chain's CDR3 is CASSYSWGGANVLTF. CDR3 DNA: TGTGCCAGCAGTTACTCCTGGGGAGGGGCCAACGTCCTGACTTTC.

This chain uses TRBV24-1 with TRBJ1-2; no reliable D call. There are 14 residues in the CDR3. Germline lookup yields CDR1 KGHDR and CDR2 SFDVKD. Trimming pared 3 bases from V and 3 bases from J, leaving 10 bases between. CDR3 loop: CATSDRGRDYGYTF. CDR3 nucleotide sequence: TGTGCCACCAGTGATAGAGGGAGGGACTATGGCTACACCTTC.

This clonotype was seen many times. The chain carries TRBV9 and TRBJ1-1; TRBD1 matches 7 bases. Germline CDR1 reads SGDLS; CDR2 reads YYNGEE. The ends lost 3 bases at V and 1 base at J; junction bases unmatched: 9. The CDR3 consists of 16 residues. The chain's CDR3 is CASSGGAGGTNTEAFF. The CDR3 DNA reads TGTGCCAGCAGCGGAGGGGCAGGGGGTACGAACACTGAAGCTTTCTTT.

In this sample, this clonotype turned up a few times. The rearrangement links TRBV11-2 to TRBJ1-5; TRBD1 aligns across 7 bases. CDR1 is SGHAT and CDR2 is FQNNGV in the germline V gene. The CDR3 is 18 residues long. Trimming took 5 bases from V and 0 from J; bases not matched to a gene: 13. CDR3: CASSPGTANLYSNQPQHF. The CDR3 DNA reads TGTGCCAGCAGCCCCGGGACAGCCAACCTCTATAGCAATCAGCCCCAGCATTTT.

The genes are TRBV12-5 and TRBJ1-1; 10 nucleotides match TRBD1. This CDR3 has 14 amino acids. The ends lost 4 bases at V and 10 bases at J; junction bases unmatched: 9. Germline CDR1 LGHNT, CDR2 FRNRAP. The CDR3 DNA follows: TGTGCTAGTGGTTCACCGGGACAGGGGCAGTCAGCTTTCTTT. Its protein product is CASGSPGQGQSAFF.

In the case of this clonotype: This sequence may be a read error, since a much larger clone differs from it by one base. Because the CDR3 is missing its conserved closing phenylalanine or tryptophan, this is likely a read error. CDR3 in DNA: TGCAGTGCTAGTTCTGGGGGCTATGGCTACACCCTC. This sequence encodes CSASSGGYGYTL. The rearrangement links TRBV20-1 to TRBJ1-2, with a possible D match to TRBD1 (5 bases). This CDR3 comprises 12 residues. V was cut by 3 bases and J by 4 bases, with 9 bases left in between. Germline CDR1 reads DFQATT; CDR2 reads SNEGSKA (reference sequence).

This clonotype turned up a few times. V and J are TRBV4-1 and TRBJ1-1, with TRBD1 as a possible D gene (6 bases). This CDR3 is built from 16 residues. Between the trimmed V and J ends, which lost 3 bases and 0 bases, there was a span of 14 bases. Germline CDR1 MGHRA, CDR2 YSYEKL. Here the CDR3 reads CASSQFKQGLNTEAFF. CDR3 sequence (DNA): TGCGCCAGCAGCCAGTTTAAACAGGGTTTGAACACTGAAGCTTTCTTT.